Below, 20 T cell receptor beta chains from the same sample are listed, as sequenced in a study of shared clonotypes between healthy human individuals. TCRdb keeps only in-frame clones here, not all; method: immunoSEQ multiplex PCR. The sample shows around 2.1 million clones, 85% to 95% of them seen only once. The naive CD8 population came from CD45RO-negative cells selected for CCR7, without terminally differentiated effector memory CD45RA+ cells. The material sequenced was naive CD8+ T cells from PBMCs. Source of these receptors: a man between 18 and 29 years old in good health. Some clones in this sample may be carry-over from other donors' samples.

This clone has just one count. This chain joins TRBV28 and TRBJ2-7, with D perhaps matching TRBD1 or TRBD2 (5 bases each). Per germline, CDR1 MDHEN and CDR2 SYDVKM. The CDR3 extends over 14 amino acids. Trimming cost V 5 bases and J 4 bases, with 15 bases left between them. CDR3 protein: CASSGAGTLYEQYF. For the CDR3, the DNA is TGTGCCAGCAGTGGTGCCGGGACCCTATACGAGCAGTACTTC.

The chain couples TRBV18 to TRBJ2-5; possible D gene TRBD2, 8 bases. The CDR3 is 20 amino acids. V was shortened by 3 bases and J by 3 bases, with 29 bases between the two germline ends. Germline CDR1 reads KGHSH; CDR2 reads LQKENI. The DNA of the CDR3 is TGTGCCAGCTCACCGCGGGACAGAATTTTTAGCGGGATCCAAGAAGAGACCCAGTACTTC. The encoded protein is CASSPRDRIFSGIQEETQYF. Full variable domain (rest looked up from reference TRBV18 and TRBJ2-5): NAGVMQNPRHLVRRRGQEARLRCSPMKGHSHVYWYRQLPEEGLKFMVYLQKENIIDESGMPKERFSAEFPKEGPSILRIQQVVRGDSAAYFCASSPRDRIFSGIQEETQYFGPGTRLLVL.

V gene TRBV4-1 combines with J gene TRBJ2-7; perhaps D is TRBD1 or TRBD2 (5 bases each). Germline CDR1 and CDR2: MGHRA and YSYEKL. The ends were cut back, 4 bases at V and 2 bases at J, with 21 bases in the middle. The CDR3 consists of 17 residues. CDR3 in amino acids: CASSPRPGREAAYEQYF. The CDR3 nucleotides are TGCGCCAGCAGCCCCAGGCCGGGACGCGAAGCGGCCTACGAGCAGTACTTC.

This CDR3 reads CASSPSRSSLEQFF. The CDR3 bases are TGTGCCAGCAGCCCTAGTAGGTCGAGCCTGGAGCAGTTCTTC. V usage is TRBV9 and J usage is TRBJ2-1; D gene unclear. Trimming removed 4 bases from V and 10 bases from J, with 18 bases in between. The CDR3 consists of 14 residues. Germline CDR1 SGDLS, CDR2 YYNGEE.

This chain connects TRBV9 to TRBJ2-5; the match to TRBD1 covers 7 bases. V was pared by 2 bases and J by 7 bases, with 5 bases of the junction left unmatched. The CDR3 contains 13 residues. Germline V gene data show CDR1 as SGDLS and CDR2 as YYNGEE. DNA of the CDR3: TGTGCCAGCAGCGTTGACAGGGCTTCGACCCAGTACTTC. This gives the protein CASSVDRASTQYF.

CDR3 nucleotide sequence: TGTGCCAGCAGCTTATCGGAACAGATCTACGAGCAGTACTTC. The encoded protein is CASSLSEQIYEQYF. This chain uses TRBV7-9 with TRBJ2-7; D is ambiguous. The CDR3 runs 14 residues. V was cut by 2 bases and J by 3 bases, with 11 bases left in between. Germline CDR1 and CDR2: SEHNR and FQNEAQ (reference sequence).

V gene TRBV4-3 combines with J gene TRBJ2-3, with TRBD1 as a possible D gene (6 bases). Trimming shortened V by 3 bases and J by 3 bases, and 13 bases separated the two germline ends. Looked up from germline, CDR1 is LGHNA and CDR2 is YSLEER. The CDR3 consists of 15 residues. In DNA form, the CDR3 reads TGCGCCAGCAGCCATAGGGGGATAGGGACAGATACGCAGTATTTT. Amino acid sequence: CASSHRGIGTDTQYF.

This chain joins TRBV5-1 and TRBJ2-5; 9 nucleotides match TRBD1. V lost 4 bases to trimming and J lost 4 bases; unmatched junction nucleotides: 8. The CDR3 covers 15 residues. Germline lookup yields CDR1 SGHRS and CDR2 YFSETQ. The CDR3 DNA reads TGCGCCAGCAGCCCGAACAGGGGGCGAGGAGAGACCCAGTACTTC. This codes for CASSPNRGRGETQYF.

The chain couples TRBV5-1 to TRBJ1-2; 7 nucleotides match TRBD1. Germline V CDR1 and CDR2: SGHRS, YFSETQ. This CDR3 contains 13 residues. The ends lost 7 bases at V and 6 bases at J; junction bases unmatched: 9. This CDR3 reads CASSTGTDDGYTF. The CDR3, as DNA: TGCGCCAGCTCGACCGGGACAGATGATGGCTACACCTTC.

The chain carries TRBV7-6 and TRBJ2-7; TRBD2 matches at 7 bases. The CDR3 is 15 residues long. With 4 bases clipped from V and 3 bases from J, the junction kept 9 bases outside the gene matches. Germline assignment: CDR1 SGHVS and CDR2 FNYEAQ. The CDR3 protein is CASSSLAETYYEQYF. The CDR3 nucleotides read TGTGCCAGCAGCTCCCTAGCGGAGACCTACTACGAGCAGTACTTC.

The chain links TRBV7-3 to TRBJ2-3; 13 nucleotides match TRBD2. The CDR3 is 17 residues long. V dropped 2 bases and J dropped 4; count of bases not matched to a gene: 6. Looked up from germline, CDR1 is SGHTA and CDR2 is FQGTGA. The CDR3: CASSLVGLAGAPDTQYF. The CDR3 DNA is TGTGCCAGCAGCTTAGTTGGACTAGCGGGAGCCCCAGATACGCAGTATTTT.

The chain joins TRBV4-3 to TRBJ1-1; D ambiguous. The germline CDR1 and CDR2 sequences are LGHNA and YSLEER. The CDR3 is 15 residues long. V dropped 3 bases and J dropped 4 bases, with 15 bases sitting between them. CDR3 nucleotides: TGCGCCAGCAGCCATTGGTCAGAGTTGGCCACTGAAGCTTTCTTT. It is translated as CASSHWSELATEAFF.

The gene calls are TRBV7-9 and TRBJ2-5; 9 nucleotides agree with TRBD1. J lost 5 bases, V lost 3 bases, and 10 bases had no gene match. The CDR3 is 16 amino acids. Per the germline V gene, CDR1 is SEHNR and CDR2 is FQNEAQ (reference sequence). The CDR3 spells CASSLRPGQGDETQYF. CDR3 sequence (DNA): TGTGCCAGCAGCTTGAGGCCGGGACAGGGCGATGAGACCCAGTACTTC.

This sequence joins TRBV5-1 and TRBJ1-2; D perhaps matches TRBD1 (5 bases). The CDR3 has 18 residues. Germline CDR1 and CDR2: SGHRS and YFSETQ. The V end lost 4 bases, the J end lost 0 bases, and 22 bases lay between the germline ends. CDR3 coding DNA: TGCGCCAGCAGCCCATCCAACCCGCGACAGACCTCTAACTATGGCTACACCTTC. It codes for CASSPSNPRQTSNYGYTF.

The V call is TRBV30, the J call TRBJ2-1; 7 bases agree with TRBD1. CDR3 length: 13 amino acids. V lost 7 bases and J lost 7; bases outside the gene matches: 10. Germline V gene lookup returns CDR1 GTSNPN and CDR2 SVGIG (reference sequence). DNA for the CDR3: TGTGCCTACTCGGGACAGTGGGGTAATGAGCAGTTCTTC. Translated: CAYSGQWGNEQFF.

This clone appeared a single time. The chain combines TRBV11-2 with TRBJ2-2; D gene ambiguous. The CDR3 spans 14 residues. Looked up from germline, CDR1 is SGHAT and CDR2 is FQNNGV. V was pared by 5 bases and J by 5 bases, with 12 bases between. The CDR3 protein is CASSPYLGTGELFF. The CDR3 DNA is TGTGCCAGCAGCCCTTACCTCGGTACCGGGGAGCTGTTTTTT. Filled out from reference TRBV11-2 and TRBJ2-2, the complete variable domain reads EAGVAQSPRYKIIEKRQSVAFWCNPISGHATLYWYQQILGQGPKLLIQFQNNGVVDDSQLPKDRFSAERLKGVDSTLKIQPAKLEDSAVYLCASSPYLGTGELFFGEGSRLTVL.

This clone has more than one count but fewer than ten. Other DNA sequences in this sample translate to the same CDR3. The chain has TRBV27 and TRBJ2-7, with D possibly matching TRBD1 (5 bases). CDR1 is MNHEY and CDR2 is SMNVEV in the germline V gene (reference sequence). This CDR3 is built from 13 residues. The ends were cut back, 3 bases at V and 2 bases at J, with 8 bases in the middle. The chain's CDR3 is CASSFGRAYEQYF. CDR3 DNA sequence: TGTGCCAGCAGTTTTGGCAGGGCCTACGAGCAGTACTTC.

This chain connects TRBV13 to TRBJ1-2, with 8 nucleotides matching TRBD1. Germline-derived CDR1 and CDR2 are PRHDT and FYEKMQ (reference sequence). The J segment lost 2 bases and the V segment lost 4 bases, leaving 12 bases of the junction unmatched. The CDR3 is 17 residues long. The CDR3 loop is CASSSDRELERNYGYTF. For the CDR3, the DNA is TGTGCCAGCAGCTCGGACAGGGAGCTTGAGAGGAACTATGGCTACACCTTC.

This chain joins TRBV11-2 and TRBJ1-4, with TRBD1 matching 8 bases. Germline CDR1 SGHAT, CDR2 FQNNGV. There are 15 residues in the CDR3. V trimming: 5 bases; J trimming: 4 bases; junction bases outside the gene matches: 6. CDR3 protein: CASSPRGPGNEKLFF. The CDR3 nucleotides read TGTGCCAGCAGCCCCAGGGGGCCGGGTAATGAAAAACTGTTTTTT.

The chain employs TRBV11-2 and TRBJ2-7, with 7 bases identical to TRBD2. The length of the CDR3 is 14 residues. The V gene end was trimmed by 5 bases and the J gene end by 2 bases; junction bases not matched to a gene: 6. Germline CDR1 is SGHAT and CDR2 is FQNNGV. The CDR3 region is CASSGVAGAYEQYF. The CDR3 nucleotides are TGTGCCAGCAGCGGTGTGGCGGGGGCCTACGAGCAGTACTTC.